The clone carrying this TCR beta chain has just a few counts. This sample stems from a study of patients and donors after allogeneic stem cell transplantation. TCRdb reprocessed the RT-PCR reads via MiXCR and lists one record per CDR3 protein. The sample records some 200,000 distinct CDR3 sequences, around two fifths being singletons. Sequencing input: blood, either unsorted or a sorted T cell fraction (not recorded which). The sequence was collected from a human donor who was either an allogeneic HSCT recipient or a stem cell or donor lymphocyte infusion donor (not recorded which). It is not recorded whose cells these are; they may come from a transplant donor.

CDR3 sequence: CSVQTGLGTEAFF. CDR3 DNA sequence: TGCAGCGTTCAGACAGGGTTGGGCACTGAAGCTTTCTTT. V is TRBV29-1 and J is TRBJ1-1; 7 nucleotides match TRBD1. Losses at the gene ends were 5 bases for V and 4 bases for J; bases not matched to a gene: 7. CDR3 length: 13 residues. Germline CDR1 SQVTM, CDR2 ANQGSEA.